The 32 T cell receptor beta chains in this list originate from one sample, sequenced in a study of cytomegalovirus exposure and HLA in healthy donors. The PCR ran on 60 Vbeta and 13 Jbeta primers. Measured with immunoSEQ multiplex PCR; TCRdb has only the in-frame clones, and not every one. The profile shows approximately 74,000 clones, roughly 80% of them singletons. Sequenced sample: PBMCs. The source of these receptors is a woman in her 30s in good health and CMV-seronegative.

The chain recombines TRBV7-2 with TRBJ2-7; 8 nucleotides match TRBD1. The CDR3 is 14 residues long. Germline trimming cut 4 bases from V and 5 bases from J; bases unmatched to any gene: 7. CDR1 and CDR2 (germline): SGHTA, FQGNSA. The chain's CDR3 is CASSSVTGGHEQYF. The CDR3 nucleotides are TGTGCCAGCAGCTCAGTAACAGGGGGACACGAGCAGTACTTC.

V usage is TRBV5-1 and J usage is TRBJ2-7; 7 nucleotides align to TRBD1. The CDR3 is 12 amino acids. The germline V gene encodes CDR1 SGHRS and CDR2 YFSETQ. With 8 bases clipped from V and 4 bases from J, the junction kept 6 bases outside the gene matches. The CDR3 coding sequence is TGCGCCAGTCGGGACAGCCAATACGAGCAGTACTTC. Translating it yields CASRDSQYEQYF. Full variable domain (missing parts from reference TRBV5-1 and TRBJ2-7): KAGVTQTPRYLIKTRGQQVTLSCSPISGHRSVSWYQQTPGQGLQFLFEYFSETQRNKGNFPGRFSGRQFSNSRSEMNVSTLELGDSALYLCASRDSQYEQYFGPGTRLTVT.

The chain links TRBV19 to TRBJ1-2, with 8 nucleotides matching TRBD1. Germline CDR1 LNHDA, CDR2 SQIVND (reference sequence). Trimming took 5 bases from V and 5 from J; bases not matched to a gene: 7. This CDR3 region has 14 residues. For the CDR3, the DNA is TGTGCCAGTAGTTGGCAGGGGGCGTATTATGGCTACACCTTC. Its protein is CASSWQGAYYGYTF.

The V and J genes are TRBV11-2 and TRBJ2-7; weak D call: TRBD1 (6 bases). The CDR3 has 14 amino acids. The V and J ends lost 1 base and 3 bases respectively, with 10 bases between them. Germline CDR1 is SGHAT and CDR2 is FQNNGV. The DNA for the CDR3 is TGTGCCAGCAGCTTAGTTACAGGGCGCTACGAGCAGTACTTC. Its translation: CASSLVTGRYEQYF.

The sample holds a few counts of this clone. The rearrangement uses TRBV29-1 and TRBJ1-2, with 8 bases lining up with TRBD1. V was clipped by 6 bases and J by 2 bases; unmatched bases: 5. This CDR3 has 13 residues. The germline gives CDR1 SQVTM, CDR2 ANQGSEA. DNA for the CDR3: TGCAGCGTACCGGGACAGGCGAACTATGGCTACACCTTC. Translating gives CSVPGQANYGYTF.

This chain connects TRBV2 to TRBJ1-3; possibly TRBD1 for D (6 bases). Per the germline V gene, CDR1 is SNHLY and CDR2 is FYNNEI. This CDR3 comprises 15 residues. The V and J ends lost 10 bases and 0 bases respectively, with 16 bases between them. The CDR3 sequence: CATPRQAASGNTIYF. The CDR3 DNA sequence: TGTGCCACCCCAAGACAGGCCGCCTCTGGAAACACCATATATTTT.

The V and J genes are TRBV5-1 and TRBJ2-2; the match to TRBD1 covers 9 bases. V lost 0 bases, J lost 4 bases, and 1 base stayed unmatched. Germline V lookup: CDR1 SGHRS, CDR2 YFSETQ. The CDR3 is 15 residues long. CDR3 DNA sequence: TGCGCCAGCAGCTTGGACAGGGGGCTCACCGGGGAGCTGTTTTTT. Translated: CASSLDRGLTGELFF.

The V call is TRBV6-4, the J call TRBJ2-2, with no clear D. The CDR3 totals 13 residues. V was pared by 0 bases and J by 5 bases, with 4 bases between. The V gene's germline CDR1 is MRHNA and CDR2 SNTAGT. CDR3 amino acids: CASSDSSTGELFF. The CDR3 coding sequence is TGTGCCAGCAGTGACTCGAGTACCGGGGAGCTGTTTTTT.

This clone was counted between two and nine times. The V gene is TRBV7-6, the J gene TRBJ2-2; D is unresolved. CDR1 is SGHVS, CDR2 FNYEAQ, per germline. The germline V and J ends were trimmed by 4 bases and 0 bases, with 24 bases remaining between them. The CDR3 loop spans 20 amino acids. CDR3 DNA sequence: TGTGCCAGCAGCTCTTTATCTCGGGTCCACGTGGGTGCGAACACCGGGGAGCTGTTTTTT. This gives the protein CASSSLSRVHVGANTGELFF.

As DNA, the CDR3 is TGCAGCGTTCCACCCGAGCTGTCAGATACGCAGTATTTT. Translation: CSVPPELSDTQYF. The chain carries TRBV29-1 and TRBJ2-3, with no clear D. Looked up from germline, CDR1 is SQVTM and CDR2 is ANQGSEA. CDR3 length equals 13 residues. V lost 5 bases to trimming and J lost 4 bases, with 13 bases between them.

The rearrangement joins TRBV5-1 to TRBJ2-6; D possibly corresponds to TRBD2 (5 bases). V shed 5 bases and J shed 2 bases, with 8 bases lying between them. This CDR3 is built from 14 residues. Germline loops: CDR1 SGHRS, CDR2 YFSETQ. In nucleotides, the CDR3 is TGCGCCAGCAGGGAGGACCCTGGGGCCAACGTCCTGACTTTC. Translating gives CASREDPGANVLTF. The full variable domain, rest sourced from reference TRBV5-1 and TRBJ2-6, is KAGVTQTPRYLIKTRGQQVTLSCSPISGHRSVSWYQQTPGQGLQFLFEYFSETQRNKGNFPGRFSGRQFSNSRSEMNVSTLELGDSALYLCASREDPGANVLTFGAGSRLTVL.

This clone appeared once. The chain couples TRBV18 to TRBJ2-3; 13 nucleotides match TRBD2. Germline CDR1 KGHSH, CDR2 LQKENI. This CDR3 spans 17 amino acids. Losses at the gene ends were 3 bases for V and 3 bases for J; bases not matched to a gene: 6. CDR3 nucleotides: TGTGCCAGCTCACCGCTGGGACTAGCGGGGTTGACAGATACGCAGTATTTT. Translation: CASSPLGLAGLTDTQYF.

The chain links TRBV28 to TRBJ2-3; D gene unclear. Trimming pared 1 base from V and 2 bases from J, leaving 13 bases between. CDR3 length equals 16 residues. Looked up from germline, CDR1 is MDHEN and CDR2 is SYDVKM. The CDR3: CASSLSLRLFTDTQYF. Written as DNA, the CDR3 is TGTGCCAGCAGTTTATCGTTGAGACTCTTCACAGATACGCAGTATTTT.

The chain recombines TRBV11-2 with TRBJ1-2; TRBD1 aligns across 8 bases. In germline, CDR1 is SGHAT, CDR2 FQNNGV. The CDR3 sequence is 17 residues long. After removal of 3 bases from V and 5 bases from J, the junction contained 14 bases not matched to a gene. The CDR3 sequence: CASSFRAQGANLYGYTF. In DNA, the CDR3 is TGTGCCAGCAGCTTTCGCGCGCAGGGGGCGAATCTGTATGGCTACACCTTC.

V usage is TRBV11-2 and J usage is TRBJ2-5; TRBD1 matches 8 bases. The CDR3 runs 15 residues. J gave up 3 bases and V 3 bases, and 6 bases lay outside the gene matches. Germline CDR1 reads SGHAT; CDR2 reads FQNNGV. CDR3 loop: CASSFSPGQEETQYF. In DNA form, the CDR3 reads TGTGCCAGCAGCTTTTCACCGGGACAGGAAGAGACCCAGTACTTC.

J is TRBJ1-4 and V is TRBV19; tentatively, D is TRBD1 (5 bases). V lost 4 bases to trimming and J lost 5 bases, with 14 bases between them. This CDR3 has 15 amino acids. CDR1 LNHDA and CDR2 SQIVND come from the germline V gene (reference sequence). Here the CDR3 DNA reads TGTGCCAGTAGTACCCCGGGACGGGGGAATGAAAAACTGTTTTTT. Translation: CASSTPGRGNEKLFF.

For the CDR3, the DNA is TGTGCCTGGAGTGTAACAGGGGGGGTATACGAGCAGTACTTC. The encoded protein is CAWSVTGGVYEQYF. The V call is TRBV30, the J call TRBJ2-7; TRBD1 might be the D (8 bases). This CDR3 region has 14 residues. The germline gives CDR1 GTSNPN, CDR2 SVGIG (reference sequence). V was trimmed by 0 bases and J by 4 bases, leaving 13 bases between them.

The sample holds one count of this clone. This chain uses TRBV18 with TRBJ2-1; 11 nucleotides align to TRBD2. Trimming at V came to 1 base and at J to 5 bases, leaving 1 base not matched to a gene. The CDR3 loop spans 15 amino acids. From germline, CDR1 is KGHSH and CDR2 LQKENI. CDR3 in amino acids: CASSPLSGGDNEQFF. The DNA for the CDR3 is TGTGCCAGCTCACCACTTAGCGGGGGGGACAATGAGCAGTTCTTC.

The CDR3 here is CASSPSGQGAEKLFF. CDR3 in DNA: TGTGCCAGCTCACCAAGTGGTCAGGGGGCCGAAAAACTGTTTTTT. This chain connects TRBV18 to TRBJ1-4, with 8 positions matching TRBD1. CDR1 and CDR2 (germline): KGHSH, LQKENI. V shed 2 bases, J shed 8 bases, and the junction held 7 bases outside the gene matches. The CDR3 consists of 15 residues.

The chain uses TRBV10-3 and TRBJ1-5, with D tentatively TRBD1 (5 bases). V was shortened by 10 bases and J by 0 bases, with 16 bases between the two germline ends. Germline loops: CDR1 ENHRY, CDR2 SYGVKD. CDR3 length equals 15 residues. CDR3: CATSSTENSNQPQHF. CDR3 sequence (DNA): TGTGCCACAAGCTCGACAGAAAATAGCAATCAGCCCCAGCATTTT.

This chain uses TRBV7-8 with TRBJ2-7; no definite D call. The CDR3 runs 11 residues. Trimming cost V 0 bases and J 7 bases, with 4 bases left between them. The germline V gene encodes CDR1 SGHVS and CDR2 FQNEAQ. The CDR3 sequence: CASSLAREQYF. The CDR3 nucleotides read TGTGCCAGCAGCTTAGCGAGAGAGCAGTACTTC.

The V and J genes are TRBV11-2 and TRBJ1-3; no reliable D call. The CDR3 consists of 15 residues. From germline, CDR1 is SGHAT and CDR2 FQNNGV. V was clipped by 4 bases and J by 4 bases, with 14 bases between them. The chain's CDR3 is CASSYPGPPGNTIYF. The CDR3 DNA sequence: TGTGCCAGCAGCTACCCAGGCCCACCGGGAAACACCATATATTTT.

The chain joins TRBV5-5 to TRBJ2-2, with 9 bases lining up with TRBD1. J was trimmed by 4 bases and V by 2 bases; bases with no gene match: 9. Germline V gene sequence: CDR1 SGHKS, CDR2 YYEKEE (reference sequence). This CDR3 spans 17 amino acids. The CDR3 spells CASSLSPNRGPTGELFF. CDR3 sequence (DNA): TGTGCCAGCAGCTTAAGCCCCAACAGGGGGCCCACCGGGGAGCTGTTTTTT.

The CDR3 DNA follows: TGTGCCAGCAGCCTTCTGGGGACAGATGAAGCTTTCTTT. Its protein is CASSLLGTDEAFF. This chain uses TRBV11-2 with TRBJ1-1; 7 positions agree with TRBD1. This CDR3 spans 13 amino acids. The trim removed 5 bases at V and 7 bases at J, leaving 7 bases unmatched. In germline, CDR1 is SGHAT, CDR2 FQNNGV. Variable domain in full (rest from reference TRBV11-2 and TRBJ1-1): EAGVAQSPRYKIIEKRQSVAFWCNPISGHATLYWYQQILGQGPKLLIQFQNNGVVDDSQLPKDRFSAERLKGVDSTLKIQPAKLEDSAVYLCASSLLGTDEAFFGQGTRLTVV.

The chain recombines TRBV5-4 with TRBJ2-1; the match to TRBD2 covers 8 bases. The germline gives CDR1 SGHNT, CDR2 YYREEE (reference sequence). CDR3 size: 16 residues. The V segment lost 3 bases and the J segment 4 bases; nucleotides outside the gene matches: 9. Here the CDR3 DNA reads TGTGCCAGCAGCTCCCAAGCGGGGGTACAGTACAATGAGCAGTTCTTC. Translation: CASSSQAGVQYNEQFF.

In its sample, this clone was seen a few times. V is TRBV6-4 and J is TRBJ2-7; 10 bases are shared with TRBD1. Per germline, CDR1 MRHNA and CDR2 SNTAGT. V was pared by 6 bases and J by 5 bases, with 4 bases of the junction left unmatched. This CDR3 is 13 amino acids long. CDR3 amino acids: CASSRDRGDEQYF. The CDR3 region has the DNA TGTGCCAGCAGCCGGGACAGGGGAGACGAGCAGTACTTC.

The chain couples TRBV2 to TRBJ1-2; the match to TRBD1 covers 10 bases. CDR1 and CDR2 (germline): SNHLY, FYNNEI. J lost 6 bases, V lost 9 bases, and 7 bases had no gene match. This CDR3 contains 13 residues. The CDR3: CAREATGGNGYTF. The CDR3 DNA reads TGTGCCAGGGAGGCGACAGGGGGCAATGGCTACACCTTC.

The chain links TRBV7-6 to TRBJ1-4; 8 bases fit TRBD1. The CDR3 length is 17 residues. V trimming: 1 base; J trimming: 7 bases; junction bases outside the gene matches: 11. The germline V gene encodes CDR1 SGHVS and CDR2 FNYEAQ. CDR3 in DNA: TGTGCCAGCAGCTTAGGGGGTCGGGACAGGAGAGGTGAAAAACTGTTTTTT. Translation gives CASSLGGRDRRGEKLFF.

The J gene is TRBJ1-5, the V gene TRBV27; 7 bases fit TRBD1. Trimming removed 7 bases from V and 1 base from J; junction bases left unmatched: 7. Looked up from germline, CDR1 is MNHEY and CDR2 is SMNVEV (reference sequence). This CDR3 is 15 amino acids long. CDR3 residues: CASTADRVSNQPQHF. DNA of the CDR3: TGTGCCAGCACCGCCGACAGGGTGAGCAATCAGCCCCAGCATTTT.

The gene calls are TRBV19 and TRBJ1-1; no definite D call. This CDR3 has 12 residues. CDR1 is LNHDA, CDR2 SQIVND, per germline (reference sequence). V lost 3 bases, J lost 8 bases, and 10 bases lay in between. Here the CDR3 DNA reads TGTGCCAGTAGTATCGACGGGAGAGAAGCTTTCTTT. Translation gives CASSIDGREAFF.

This rearrangement joins TRBV4-1 to TRBJ2-7; D is perhaps TRBD2 (5 bases). V was shortened by 1 base and J by 4 bases, with 14 bases between the two germline ends. Looked up from germline, CDR1 is MGHRA and CDR2 is YSYEKL. The CDR3 has 15 amino acids. The CDR3 here is CASSQVGDVKYEQYF. CDR3 coding DNA: TGCGCCAGCAGCCAAGTGGGAGACGTCAAGTACGAGCAGTACTTC.

In its sample, this clone was seen a few times. The CDR3 sequence: CASSSYRKSGNTIYF. The CDR3 nucleotides are TGTGCCAGCAGCTCCTACAGGAAATCTGGAAACACCATATATTTT. The chain links TRBV11-3 to TRBJ1-3; D might be TRBD1 (5 bases). The germline CDR1 and CDR2 sequences are SGHNT and YENEEA. The CDR3 totals 15 residues. Trimming took 4 bases from V and 1 from J, leaving 11 bases between them.